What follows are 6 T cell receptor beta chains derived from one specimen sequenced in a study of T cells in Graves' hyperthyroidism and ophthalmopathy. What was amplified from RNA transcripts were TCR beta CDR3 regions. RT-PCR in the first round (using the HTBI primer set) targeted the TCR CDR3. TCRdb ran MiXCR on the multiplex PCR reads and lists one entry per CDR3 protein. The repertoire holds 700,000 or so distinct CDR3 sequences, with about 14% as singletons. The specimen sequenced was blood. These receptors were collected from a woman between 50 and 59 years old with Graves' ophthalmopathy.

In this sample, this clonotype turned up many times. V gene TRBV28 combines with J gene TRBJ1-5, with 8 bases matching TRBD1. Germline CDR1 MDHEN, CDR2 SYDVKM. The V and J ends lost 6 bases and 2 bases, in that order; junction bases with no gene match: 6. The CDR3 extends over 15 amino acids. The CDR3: CASRITDRGNQPQHF. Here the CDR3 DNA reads TGTGCCAGCAGGATCACGGACAGGGGCAATCAGCCCCAGCATTTT. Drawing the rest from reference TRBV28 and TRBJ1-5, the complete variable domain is DVKVTQSSRYLVKRTGEKVFLECVQDMDHENMFWYRQDPGLGLRLIYFSYDVKMKEKGDIPEGYSVSREKKERFSLILESASTNQTSMYLCASRITDRGNQPQHFGDGTRLSIL.

The CDR3 bases are TGTGCCAGCAGCCCATCGACTAGCGGGAAGGTTCTAAGCTACAATGAGCAGTTCTTC. This codes for CASSPSTSGKVLSYNEQFF. The chain employs TRBV3-1 and TRBJ2-1; 11 nucleotides align to TRBD2. V trimming: 4 bases; J trimming: 3 bases; junction bases outside the gene matches: 14. Germline loops: CDR1 LGHDT, CDR2 YNNKEL (reference sequence). The CDR3 covers 19 residues.

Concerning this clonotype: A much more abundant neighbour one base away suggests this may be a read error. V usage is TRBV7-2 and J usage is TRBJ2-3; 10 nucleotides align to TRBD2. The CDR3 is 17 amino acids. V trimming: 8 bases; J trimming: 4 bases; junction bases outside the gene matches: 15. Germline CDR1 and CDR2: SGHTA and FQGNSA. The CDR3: CASARRASGRIADTQYF. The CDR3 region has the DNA TGTGCCAGCGCTAGAAGGGCTAGCGGGAGAATTGCAGATACGCAGTATTTT.

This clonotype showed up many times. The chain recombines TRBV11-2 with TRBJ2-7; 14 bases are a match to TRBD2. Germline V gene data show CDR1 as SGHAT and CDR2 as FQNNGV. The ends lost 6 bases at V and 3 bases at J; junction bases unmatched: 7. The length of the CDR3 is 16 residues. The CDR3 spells CASSQGLAGVGYEQYF. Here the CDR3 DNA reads TGTGCCAGCAGTCAGGGACTAGCGGGAGTGGGCTACGAGCAGTACTTC.

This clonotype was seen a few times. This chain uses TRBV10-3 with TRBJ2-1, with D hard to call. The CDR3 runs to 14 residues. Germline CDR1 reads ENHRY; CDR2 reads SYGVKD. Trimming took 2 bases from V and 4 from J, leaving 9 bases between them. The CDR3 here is CAISEMDGYNEQFF. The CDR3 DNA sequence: TGTGCCATCAGTGAGATGGACGGATACAATGAGCAGTTCTTC.

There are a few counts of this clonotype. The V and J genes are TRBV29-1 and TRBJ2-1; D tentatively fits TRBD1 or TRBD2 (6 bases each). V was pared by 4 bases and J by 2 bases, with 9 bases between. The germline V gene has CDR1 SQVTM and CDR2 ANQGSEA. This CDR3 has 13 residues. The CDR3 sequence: CSVARGPYNEQFF. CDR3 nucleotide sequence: TGCAGCGTTGCCCGGGGGCCCTACAATGAGCAGTTCTTC.